Given below is one TCR beta chain in context. Its antigen target is currently unknown. Base qualities are missing; no much larger clone stands one base away. These data belong to a study of T cells in Graves' hyperthyroidism and ophthalmopathy (dated by TCRdb to between 2018 and 2020). Background on the whole study: Peripheral blood samples were taken at the time of initial diagnosis, prior to any treatment. TCR V-J signatures able to tell the groups apart were searched for in a discovery cohort of 90 to 100 patients, of whom more than 40 had Graves' ophthalmopathy and 57 had stable Graves' hyperthyroidism. Whether ophthalmopathy could be predicted prospectively was tested in an independent validation cohort made up of 18 to 20 hyperthyroidism patients plus 17 patients who later progressed to ophthalmopathy. The 100 discovery patients were divided at random into training and test sets in a 7:3 ratio. In addition, the study compared T-cell repertoires in thyroid tissue and in blood from about 6 Graves' hyperthyroidism patients. After sampling, hyperthyroidism patients received methimazole starting at 30 mg daily, and ophthalmopathy patients received high-dose intravenous methylprednisolone. TCR Vbeta CDR3 sequencing of fewer than 150 peripheral blood samples (under 45 ophthalmopathy, under 80 hyperthyroidism and roughly 17 progressor patients) is reported in the paper. The research as a whole found: No statistical method was used to set the sample size in advance, and investigators knew the group allocation. In validation, the model predicted progression to ophthalmopathy a median of about 6.8 months before onset, with approximately 70% sensitivity and about 72% specificity. In cross-validation, a model built on a 13 V-J signature told ophthalmopathy apart from stable hyperthyroidism with under 90% sensitivity and around 81% specificity, and in testing the same model reached 80%/75%. Blood samples also contained most of the expanded thyroid clonotypes (frequency above 0.001), which suggests that blood repertoires may reflect thyroid immune responses.

In the ophthalmopathy patients, disease was moderately to severely active, with a Clinical Activity Score of 3 or more, a NOSPECS grade of 4 or more, and a duration of less than 3 months. Exclusion was applied to patients with uncontrolled infections, other autoimmune diseases, pregnancy or lactation. Diagnoses were based on clinical symptoms, serum thyroxine and TRAb, thyroid ultrasound and orbital computed tomography. Ficoll-Paque density gradient centrifugation was used to isolate PBMCs from 8.5 to 10 ml of fresh peripheral blood. Total RNA was extracted with Trizol reagent, and quality was checked on an Agilent 2100 Bioanalyzer. The junction shows trimming of 7 bases on V and 2 bases on J, and the gene matches do not reach 4 bases of it. CDR1 and CDR2 are read off the germline V gene as SGHRS and YFSETQ. Counted from cysteine to phenylalanine, this CDR3 has 14 amino acids. The sequence is cut down to CDR3 DNA, 42 bases in frame from base 1.

The TCR beta CDR3 regions were amplified from RNA transcripts. A first-round RT-PCR of the TCR CDR3 used the HTBI primer set with the Qiagen OneStep RT-PCR kit. Libraries were constructed in a second round of multiplex PCR, after which size selection and purification were performed. Paired-end sequencing of the libraries was performed with 100 bp reads on an Illumina HiSeq2000. Regarding the original processing steps: Raw data were processed with SOAPnuke, discarding reads with adapters, uncalled bases, mean Phred below 15, or no exact constant-primer or identifier match. COPE v1.2.5 was used to merge high-quality paired reads, and clonotypes were defined as unique nucleotide sequences. MiTCR v1.1 was used to align clonotypes to the IMGT TRBV, TRBD and TRBJ reference segments. Only V-J combinations with frequency above 0.0001, covering approximately 99% of repertoires, were analysed. A TCS score was defined as the ratio of F50 (clonal expansion) to E x V (chaos), with BLOSUM62-based TCRdist applied between CDR3 peptides within each V-J. Welch's t-statistics and random forest reduced several hundred V-J features to roughly 13, which were used in a naive Bayes classifier (R e1071). The public reads were reanalyzed by TCRdb: fastp trimming at Q25, MiXCR alignment, in-frame beta chains only. Identical CDR3 proteins give one entry, which carries the most common genes and DNA. The V and J calls here are based on TCRdb, not the publication. This sample holds 300,000 to 500,000 distinct CDR3 sequences; over 11% were observed only once. Jointly, the top ten make up around 28% of the sample.

The chain is assembled from TRBV5-1 and TRBJ2-2, with TRBD2 identical over 8 junction bases. The sequence was collected from a man over 45 with Graves' ophthalmopathy. Sequenced: blood. The CDR3 is CASLSGANTGELFF. The DNA sequence reads TGCGCCAGCCTTAGCGGGGCCAACACCGGGGAGCTGTTTTTT.